The table lists the clone carrying this T cell receptor beta chain with many counts. Time point: sample taken at primary tumor resection. Tumor, nontumor lung or frozen PBMC supplied whole RNA that was sequenced unsorted. A total of roughly 72 untreated early-stage non-small cell lung cancer patients served as donors. The data originate from a study of spatial heterogeneity in lung cancer. TCRdb called the 5' RACE reads again in MiXCR, with one record for every CDR3 protein. The table lists 60,000 to 80,000 distinct CDR3 sequences, approximately 12% of them singletons. The receptor comes from a male donor with early-stage non-small cell lung cancer. The sequencing here drew on PBMCs, taken at surgery.

CDR3 bases: TGCGCCAGCAGCTTGGTAGGACTAGAAGAGACCCAGTACTTC. As protein: CASSLVGLEETQYF. The chain employs TRBV5-1 and TRBJ2-5; 7 nucleotides align to TRBD2. The CDR3 spans 14 residues. Germline V lookup: CDR1 SGHRS, CDR2 YFSETQ. J was trimmed by 3 bases and V by 0 bases; bases with no gene match: 2. Drawing the rest from reference TRBV5-1 and TRBJ2-5, the complete variable domain is KAGVTQTPRYLIKTRGQQVTLSCSPISGHRSVSWYQQTPGQGLQFLFEYFSETQRNKGNFPGRFSGRQFSNSRSEMNVSTLELGDSALYLCASSLVGLEETQYFGPGTRLLVL.